What follows is one T cell receptor (beta chain) and its context. The sample originates from a study of cytomegalovirus exposure and HLA in healthy donors. Sequencing was performed with immunoSEQ multiplex PCR; in TCRdb, only in-frame clones are kept and a portion is missing. Among some 120,000 clones, around 92% were seen once, and the ten largest hold 3% to 3.5%. The CDR3 covers 15 residues. The V end lost 0 bases, the J end lost 5 bases, and 11 bases lay between the germline ends. Germline-derived CDR1 and CDR2 are ENHRY and SYGVKD. The chain employs TRBV10-3 and TRBJ1-5, with a possible D match to TRBD1 (6 bases). Sequences were obtained from PBMCs. The clonotype comes from a man aged 25-45 years in good health and CMV-seronegative. For the CDR3, the DNA is TGTGCCATCAGTGAGTCGCCCGGACAGCATCAGCCCCAGCATTTT. The encoded protein is CAISESPGQHQPQHF.